Below are 13 T cell receptor beta chains sequenced from a single sample in a study of T-cell reconstitution after alpha-beta-depleted transplantation in children. Preparing the TCRbeta library involved the use of unique molecular identifiers. Each CDR3 protein is one row after TCRdb ran MiXCR on the PCR reads. Among 490,000 or so distinct CDR3 sequences listed, 10% were seen once. The specimen comprised PBMCs, sampled before TCRalphabeta/CD19-depleted stem cell transplant. These receptors originate from a child aged 2 to 15 with inherited bone marrow failure, due to receive a stem cell transplant.

This chain joins TRBV5-1 and TRBJ2-7; 13 bases map to TRBD2. The CDR3 is 15 amino acids. Trimming removed 4 bases from V and 5 bases from J; junction bases left unmatched: 6. The germline CDR1 and CDR2 sequences are SGHRS and YFSETQ. The CDR3 here is CASSLGLAGDHEQYF. Written as DNA, the CDR3 is TGCGCCAGCAGCCTCGGACTAGCGGGAGACCACGAGCAGTACTTC.

The gene calls are TRBV6-1 and TRBJ2-7, with D maybe TRBD2 (5 bases). The CDR3 extends over 14 amino acids. From germline, CDR1 is MNHNS and CDR2 SASEGT. Trimming took off 9 bases at V and 0 bases at J, with 15 bases between the two ends. The CDR3 DNA sequence: TGTGCCAGTAAACTCGGACTGACCTCCTACGAGCAGTACTTC. This encodes CASKLGLTSYEQYF.

This clonotype was counted a few times. The V call is TRBV20-1, the J call TRBJ2-1, with 7 positions matching TRBD1. This CDR3 contains 14 residues. The ends lost 0 bases at V and 3 bases at J; junction bases unmatched: 2. Germline CDR1 reads DFQATT; CDR2 reads SNEGSKA (reference sequence). DNA for the CDR3: TGCAGTGCTAGAGATGACAGGGACTACAATGAGCAGTTCTTC. Protein: CSARDDRDYNEQFF.

This clonotype has at least ten counts. The genes are TRBV6-1 and TRBJ2-2, with D tentatively TRBD1 (6 bases). Germline V gene sequence: CDR1 MNHNS, CDR2 SASEGT. The CDR3 has 16 amino acids. The V end was cut by 6 bases, the J end by 0 bases, with 14 bases between. In nucleotides, the CDR3 is TGTGCCAGCAGATTGACAGGCTTCGCGAACACCGGGGAGCTGTTTTTT. Its protein is CASRLTGFANTGELFF.

With respect to this clonotype: Relative to the germline gene, one junction end is altered; a read error may explain this. The gene calls are TRBV10-1 and TRBJ2-7; 12 bases align to TRBD2. The CDR3 is made up of 15 amino acids. Per germline, CDR1 WNHNN and CDR2 SYGVQD (reference sequence). The CDR3 DNA follows: TGCGCCAGCAGTGCGGGACTAGCGGGCGCCTACGAGCGGTACTTC. Translated: CASSAGLAGAYERYF.

There are many counts of this clonotype. The chain employs TRBV7-9 and TRBJ2-1; D gene unclear. Per germline, CDR1 SEHNR and CDR2 FQNEAQ (reference sequence). The CDR3 loop spans 19 amino acids. V was pared by 4 bases and J by 0 bases, with 22 bases between. The DNA of the CDR3 is TGTGCCAGCAGCTCCCTCGGGCGTGGCCCTGAGAGCTCCTACAATGAGCAGTTCTTC. Its protein product is CASSSLGRGPESSYNEQFF.

This clonotype was seen repeatedly, ten times or more. J is TRBJ1-1 and V is TRBV27; the D gene is possibly TRBD1 (5 bases). V was pared by 5 bases and J by 5 bases, with 12 bases between. This CDR3 region has 13 residues. The germline V gene has CDR1 MNHEY and CDR2 SMNVEV (reference sequence). The CDR3 here is CASSLAGPTEAFF. Here the CDR3 DNA reads TGTGCCAGCAGTCTGGCAGGGCCTACTGAAGCTTTCTTT.

This clonotype was seen a few times. The chain uses TRBV12-3 or TRBV12-4 and TRBJ2-1, with D possibly being TRBD2 (6 bases). The CDR3 runs 13 residues. The ends were cut back, 5 bases at V and 9 bases at J, with 14 bases in the middle. CDR3 amino acids: CASSPRTTGEQFF. CDR3 coding DNA: TGTGCCAGCAGTCCACGGACTACGGGTGAGCAGTTCTTC.

This clonotype was observed at least ten times. The chain has TRBV10-3 and TRBJ2-7; 7 bases fit TRBD1. Germline CDR1 ENHRY, CDR2 SYGVKD. Losses at the gene ends were 6 bases for V and 4 bases for J; bases not matched to a gene: 9. The CDR3 length is 14 residues. The CDR3 nucleotides are TGTGCCATCAGATCGGACAGGACCCGTTACGAGCAGTACTTC. It specifies CAIRSDRTRYEQYF.

This clonotype was seen a handful of times. This chain uses TRBV20-1 with TRBJ2-1, with 9 positions matching TRBD2. The V and J ends lost 1 base and 4 bases, in that order; junction bases with no gene match: 17. The length of the CDR3 is 19 residues. CDR1 and CDR2 from the germline V gene are DFQATT and SNEGSKA (reference sequence). The CDR3 region is CSARVSDGYLAGSYNEQFF. DNA for the CDR3: TGCAGTGCTAGAGTAAGCGACGGTTACCTAGCGGGATCTTACAATGAGCAGTTCTTC.

This clonotype occurred once. The CDR3, as DNA: TGTGCCAGCAGTGAACTGACAGGGGAGAACTATGGCTACACCTTC. It codes for CASSELTGENYGYTF. The V call is TRBV6-1, the J call TRBJ1-2; 8 nucleotides line up with TRBD1. Per germline, CDR1 MNHNS and CDR2 SASEGT. J lost 2 bases, V lost 2 bases, and 4 bases had no gene match. The CDR3 length is 15 residues.

This clonotype was detected many times. V gene TRBV5-1 combines with J gene TRBJ2-7; either TRBD1 or TRBD2 may supply D (5 bases each). The CDR3 is made up of 13 amino acids. The ends were cut back, 3 bases at V and 7 bases at J, with 14 bases in the middle. Germline V gene lookup returns CDR1 SGHRS and CDR2 YFSETQ. CDR3 loop: CASSWDGVGEQYF. The CDR3 nucleotides are TGCGCCAGCAGCTGGGACGGCGTGGGGGAGCAGTACTTC.

This chain links TRBV20-1 with TRBJ2-1; 15 nucleotides match TRBD2. Trimming cost V 6 bases and J 9 bases; bases outside gene matches: 6. Germline CDR1 DFQATT, CDR2 SNEGSKA (reference sequence). CDR3 length: 14 residues. CDR3 residues: CSASRGLAGGEQFF. CDR3 sequence (DNA): TGCAGTGCCAGTCGGGGACTAGCGGGAGGTGAGCAGTTCTTC.